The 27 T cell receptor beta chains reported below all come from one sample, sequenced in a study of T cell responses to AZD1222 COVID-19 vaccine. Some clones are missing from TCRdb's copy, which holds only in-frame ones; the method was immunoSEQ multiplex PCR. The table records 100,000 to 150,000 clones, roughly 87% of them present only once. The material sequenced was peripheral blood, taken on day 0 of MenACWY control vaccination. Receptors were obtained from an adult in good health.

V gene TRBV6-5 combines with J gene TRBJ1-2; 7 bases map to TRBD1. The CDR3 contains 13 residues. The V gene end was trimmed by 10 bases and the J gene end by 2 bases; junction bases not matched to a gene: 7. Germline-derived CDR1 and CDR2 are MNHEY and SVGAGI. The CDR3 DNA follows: TGTGCCATAAGCAGGGGGATCAACTATGGCTACACCTTC. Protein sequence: CAISRGINYGYTF.

CDR3 residues: CASSLGAGRAVRPQHF. The CDR3 DNA sequence: TGTGCCAGCAGCTTGGGGGCCGGGAGGGCGGTTCGGCCCCAGCATTTT. V gene TRBV5-8 combines with J gene TRBJ1-5; D unclear. CDR1 is SGHTS, CDR2 YDEGEE, per germline. Trimming stripped 0 bases from V and 9 bases from J, with 19 bases between. This CDR3 region has 16 residues.

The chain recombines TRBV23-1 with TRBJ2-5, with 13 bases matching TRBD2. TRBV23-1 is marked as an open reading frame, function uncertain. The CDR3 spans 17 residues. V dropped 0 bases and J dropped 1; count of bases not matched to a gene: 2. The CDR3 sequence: CASSQSRLAGGQETQYF. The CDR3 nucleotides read TGCGCCAGCAGTCAATCCAGACTAGCGGGAGGCCAAGAGACCCAGTACTTC.

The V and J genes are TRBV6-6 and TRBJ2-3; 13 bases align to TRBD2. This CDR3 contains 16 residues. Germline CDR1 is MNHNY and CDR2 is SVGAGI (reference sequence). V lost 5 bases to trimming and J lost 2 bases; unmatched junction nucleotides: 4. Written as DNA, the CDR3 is TGTGCCAGCAGTCGACTAGCGGGGGGACTCACAGATACGCAGTATTTT. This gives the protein CASSRLAGGLTDTQYF.

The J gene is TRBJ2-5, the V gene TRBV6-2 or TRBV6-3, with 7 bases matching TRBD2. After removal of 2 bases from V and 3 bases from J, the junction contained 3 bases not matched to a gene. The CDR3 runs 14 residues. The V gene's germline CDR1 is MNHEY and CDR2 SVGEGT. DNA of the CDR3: TGTGCCAGCAGTTACGCGGGGGTCGAAGAGACCCAGTACTTC. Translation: CASSYAGVEETQYF.

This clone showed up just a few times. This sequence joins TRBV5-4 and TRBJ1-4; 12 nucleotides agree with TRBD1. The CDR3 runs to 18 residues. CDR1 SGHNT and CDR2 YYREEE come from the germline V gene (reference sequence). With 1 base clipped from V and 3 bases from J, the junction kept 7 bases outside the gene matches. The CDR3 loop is CASSLHRDRGRANEKLFF. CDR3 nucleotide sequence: TGTGCCAGCAGCTTGCACCGGGACAGGGGGCGGGCTAATGAAAAACTGTTTTTT.

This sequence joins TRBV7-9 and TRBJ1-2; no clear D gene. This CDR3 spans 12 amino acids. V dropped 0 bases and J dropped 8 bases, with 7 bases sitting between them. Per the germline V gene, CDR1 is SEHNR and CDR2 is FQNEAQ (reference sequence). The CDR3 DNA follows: TGTGCCAGCAGCTTAGCCGGGCACGGCTACACCTTC. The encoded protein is CASSLAGHGYTF.

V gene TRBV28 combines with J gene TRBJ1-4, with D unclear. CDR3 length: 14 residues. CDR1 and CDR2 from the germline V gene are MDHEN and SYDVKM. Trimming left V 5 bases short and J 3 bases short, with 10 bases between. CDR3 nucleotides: TGTGCCAGCAGTCTCGAGGGCGCTAATGAAAAACTGTTTTTT. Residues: CASSLEGANEKLFF.

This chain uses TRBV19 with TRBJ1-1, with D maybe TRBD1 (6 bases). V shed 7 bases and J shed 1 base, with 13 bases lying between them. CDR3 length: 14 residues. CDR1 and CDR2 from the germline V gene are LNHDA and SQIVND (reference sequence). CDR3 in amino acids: CASNPTGRNTEAFF. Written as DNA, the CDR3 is TGTGCCAGTAACCCGACAGGCCGGAACACTGAAGCTTTCTTT.

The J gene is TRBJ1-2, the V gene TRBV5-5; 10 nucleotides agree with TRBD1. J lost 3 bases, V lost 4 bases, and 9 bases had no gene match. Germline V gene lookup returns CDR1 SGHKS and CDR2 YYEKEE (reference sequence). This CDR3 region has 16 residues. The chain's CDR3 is CASSSLDRGPHYGYTF. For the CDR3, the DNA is TGTGCCAGCAGCAGCTTAGACAGGGGGCCCCACTATGGCTACACCTTC.

The CDR3 loop is CASSSGQPQPTGELFF. CDR3 DNA: TGTGCCAGCAGTTCCGGACAGCCCCAACCCACCGGGGAGCTGTTTTTT. The V call is TRBV28, the J call TRBJ2-2, with D perhaps matching TRBD1 (6 bases). Germline CDR1 is MDHEN and CDR2 is SYDVKM. This CDR3 is 16 amino acids long. V dropped 4 bases and J dropped 4 bases, with 16 bases sitting between them. The complete variable domain, with remaining parts taken from reference TRBV28 and TRBJ2-2, reads DVKVTQSSRYLVKRTGEKVFLECVQDMDHENMFWYRQDPGLGLRLIYFSYDVKMKEKGDIPEGYSVSREKKERFSLILESASTNQTSMYLCASSSGQPQPTGELFFGEGSRLTVL.

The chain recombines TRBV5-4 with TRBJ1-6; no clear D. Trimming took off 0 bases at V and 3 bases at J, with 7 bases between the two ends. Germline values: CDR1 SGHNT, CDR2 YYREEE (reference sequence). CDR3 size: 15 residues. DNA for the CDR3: TGTGCCAGCAGCTTGGAACGGCACTATAATTCACCCCTCCACTTT. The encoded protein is CASSLERHYNSPLHF.

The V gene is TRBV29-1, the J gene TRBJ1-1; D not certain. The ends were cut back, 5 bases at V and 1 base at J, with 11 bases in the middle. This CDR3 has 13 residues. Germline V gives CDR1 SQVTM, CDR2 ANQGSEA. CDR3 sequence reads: CSVQPDGNTEAFF. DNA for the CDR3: TGCAGCGTTCAACCTGACGGGAACACTGAAGCTTTCTTT.

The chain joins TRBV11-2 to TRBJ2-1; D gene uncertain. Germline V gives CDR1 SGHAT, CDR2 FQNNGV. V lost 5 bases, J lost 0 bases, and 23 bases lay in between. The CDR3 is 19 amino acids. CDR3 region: CASSPPPASFLSSYNEQFF. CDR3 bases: TGTGCCAGCAGCCCCCCCCCTGCTAGTTTCCTGAGCTCCTACAATGAGCAGTTCTTC.

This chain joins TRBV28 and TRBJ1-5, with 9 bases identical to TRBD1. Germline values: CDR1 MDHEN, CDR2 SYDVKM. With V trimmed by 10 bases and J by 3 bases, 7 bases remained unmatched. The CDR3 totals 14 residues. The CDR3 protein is CATRRDRANQPQHF. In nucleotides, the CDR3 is TGTGCCACCCGCCGGGACAGGGCCAATCAGCCCCAGCATTTT.

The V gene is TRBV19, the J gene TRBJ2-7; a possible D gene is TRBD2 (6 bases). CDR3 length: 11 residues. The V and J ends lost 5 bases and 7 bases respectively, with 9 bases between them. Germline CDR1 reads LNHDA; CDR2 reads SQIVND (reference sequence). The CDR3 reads CASSLGTEQYF. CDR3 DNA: TGTGCCAGTAGTTTGGGGACTGAGCAGTACTTC.

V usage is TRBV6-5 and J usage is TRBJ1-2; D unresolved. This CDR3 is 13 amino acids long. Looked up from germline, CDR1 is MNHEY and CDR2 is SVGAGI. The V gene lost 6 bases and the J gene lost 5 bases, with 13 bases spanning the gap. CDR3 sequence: CASRLGPWYGYTF. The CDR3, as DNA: TGTGCCAGCAGGTTAGGTCCATGGTATGGCTACACCTTC.

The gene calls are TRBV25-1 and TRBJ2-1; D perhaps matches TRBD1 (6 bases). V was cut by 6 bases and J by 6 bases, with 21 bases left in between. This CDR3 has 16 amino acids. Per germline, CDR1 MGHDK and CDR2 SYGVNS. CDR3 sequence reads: CASRGHRAYPGNEQFF. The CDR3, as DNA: TGTGCCAGCAGGGGACACAGGGCCTACCCCGGCAATGAGCAGTTCTTC.

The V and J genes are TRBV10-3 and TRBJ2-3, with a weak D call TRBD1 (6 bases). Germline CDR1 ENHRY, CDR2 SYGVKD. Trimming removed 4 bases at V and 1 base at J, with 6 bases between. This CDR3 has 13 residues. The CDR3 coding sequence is TGTGCCATCAGTGGGACAGGCACAGATACGCAGTATTTT. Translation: CAISGTGTDTQYF.

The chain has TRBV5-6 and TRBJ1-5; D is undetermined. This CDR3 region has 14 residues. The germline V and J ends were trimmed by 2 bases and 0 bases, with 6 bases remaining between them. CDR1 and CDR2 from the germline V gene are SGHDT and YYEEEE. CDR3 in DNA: TGTGCCAGCAGCTTACAGAATAGCAATCAGCCCCAGCATTTT. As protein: CASSLQNSNQPQHF.

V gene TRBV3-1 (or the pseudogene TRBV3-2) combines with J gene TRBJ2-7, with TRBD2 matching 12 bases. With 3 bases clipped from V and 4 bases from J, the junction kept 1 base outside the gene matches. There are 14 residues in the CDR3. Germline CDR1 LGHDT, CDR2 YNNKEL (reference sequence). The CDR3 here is CASSHGLAGYEQYF. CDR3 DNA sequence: TGTGCCAGCAGCCACGGACTAGCGGGGTACGAGCAGTACTTC.

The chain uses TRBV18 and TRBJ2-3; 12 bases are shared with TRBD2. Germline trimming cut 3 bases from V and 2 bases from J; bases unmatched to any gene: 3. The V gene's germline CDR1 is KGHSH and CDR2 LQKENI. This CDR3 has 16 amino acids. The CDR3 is CASSPRTSGNTDTQYF. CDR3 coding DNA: TGTGCCAGCTCACCCCGGACTAGCGGGAACACAGATACGCAGTATTTT.

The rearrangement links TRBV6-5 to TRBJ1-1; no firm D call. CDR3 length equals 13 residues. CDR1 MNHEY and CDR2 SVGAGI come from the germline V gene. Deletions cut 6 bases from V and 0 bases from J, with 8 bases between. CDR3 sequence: CASRRYMNTEAFF. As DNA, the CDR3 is TGTGCCAGCAGGCGATATATGAACACTGAAGCTTTCTTT.

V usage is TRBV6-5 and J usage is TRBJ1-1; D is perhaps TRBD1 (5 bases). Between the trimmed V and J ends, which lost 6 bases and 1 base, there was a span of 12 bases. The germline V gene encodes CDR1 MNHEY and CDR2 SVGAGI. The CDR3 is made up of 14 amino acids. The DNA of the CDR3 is TGTGCCAGCAGGTCGACAGATAAGAACACTGAAGCTTTCTTT. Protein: CASRSTDKNTEAFF.

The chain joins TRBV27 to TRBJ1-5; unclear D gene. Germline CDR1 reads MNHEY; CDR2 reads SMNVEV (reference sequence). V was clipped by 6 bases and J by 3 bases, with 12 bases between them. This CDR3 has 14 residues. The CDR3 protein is CASRGRMDNQPQHF. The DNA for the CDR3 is TGTGCCAGCAGAGGACGGATGGACAATCAGCCCCAGCATTTT.

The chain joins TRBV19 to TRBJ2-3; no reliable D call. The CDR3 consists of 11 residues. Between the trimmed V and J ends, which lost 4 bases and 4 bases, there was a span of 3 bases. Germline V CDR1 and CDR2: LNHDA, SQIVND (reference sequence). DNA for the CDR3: TGTGCCAGTAGTAACCCAGATACGCAGTATTTT. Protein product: CASSNPDTQYF.

CDR3 sequence reads: CASSDSGRRSETQYF. The CDR3 DNA reads as TGTGCCAGCAGCGATAGCGGAAGGAGGTCAGAGACCCAGTACTTC. The chain recombines TRBV7-2 with TRBJ2-5; perhaps TRBD2 as D (6 bases). V was shortened by 5 bases and J by 4 bases, with 17 bases between the two germline ends. This CDR3 spans 15 amino acids. CDR1 SGHTA and CDR2 FQGNSA come from the germline V gene. Full variable domain (missing parts from reference TRBV7-2 and TRBJ2-5): GAGVSQSPSNKVTEKGKDVELRCDPISGHTALYWYRQSLGQGLEFLIYFQGNSAPDKSGLPSDRFSAERTGGSVSTLTIQRTQQEDSAVYLCASSDSGRRSETQYFGPGTRLLVL.